The T cell receptor beta chain under discussion was sequenced for a study of identical twins. Notes on the study in general: Zero-insertion results could be subject to partial confounding by invariant MAIT and iNKT cells. Insertions ran lower in abundant cord blood beta clonotypes, though not in memory repertoires. Rather than following the same donors, the conclusions depended on cross-sectional statistical analysis.

This CDR3 contains 13 residues. Germline-derived CDR1 and CDR2 are MNHNS and SASEGT. V was clipped by 6 bases and J by 5 bases; unmatched bases: 5. To note about this clonotype: Its target is not known.

MiXCR, applied by TCRdb to the 5' RACE reads, yields one record per CDR3 protein. The table has 550,000 to 800,000 distinct CDR3 sequences, around 7.5% seen once. The same data also contributed to another study, on yellow fever vaccine responses in identical twins. That paper notes: Twins showed a vaccine T cell response that reportedly seemed partly convergent, partly personalized.

The sequencing sample was made of PBMCs. The rearrangement uses TRBV6-1 and TRBJ2-5; 8 nucleotides line up with TRBD2. The source is a woman under 30 in good health. In nucleotides, the CDR3 is TGTGCCAGCAGGGGACTAGTCGAGGAGACCCAGTACTTC. This encodes CASRGLVEETQYF.